This T cell receptor (beta chain) derives from a study of CD8 T cells in ankylosing spondylitis. Notes on the study in general: Some of these motif variants have turned up before, in reports on reactive arthritis synovial fluid and blood. Disease-linked clones reportedly showed significant enrichment in matched ankylosing spondylitis synovial fluid. Disease-linked clones proved CD8+ and comparatively uncommon in peripheral blood.

This clonotype was observed at least ten times. Its antigen is currently unknown. The CDR3 loop spans 14 amino acids. Trimming removed 2 bases from V and 0 bases from J, with 9 bases in between. The germline V gene encodes CDR1 SGHRS and CDR2 YFSETQ. Quantitative 5'-RACE with molecular barcodes generated TCR beta libraries. TCRdb recomputed calls from the 5' RACE reads with MiXCR, one row per CDR3 protein. The table records some 250,000 distinct CDR3 sequences, over 8.5% of them present only once. The chain uses TRBV5-1 and TRBJ2-7; D gene unclear. This TCR was sampled from a male donor with ankylosing spondylitis or in good health (not recorded which). Sequencing input: blood, either unsorted or a sorted T cell fraction (not recorded which). As DNA, the CDR3 is TGCGCCAGCAGCTTATCTCTGTACTCCTACGAGCAGTACTTC. Protein product: CASSLSLYSYEQYF.